A single sample gave rise to the 8 T cell receptor beta chains below, sequenced in a study of cytomegalovirus exposure and HLA in healthy donors. Here immunoSEQ multiplex PCR was the method, and the copy in TCRdb shows in-frame clones only, minus some. The sample includes some 290,000 clones, roughly 88% seen only once; the top ten take around 0.96%. The sequenced sample was PBMCs. The receptors originated from a man aged 30-40 years in good health and CMV-seronegative.

This chain joins TRBV25-1 and TRBJ1-2; tentative D call: TRBD1 (6 bases). V was clipped by 2 bases and J by 8 bases, with 12 bases between them. The CDR3 contains 13 residues. CDR1 and CDR2 (germline): MGHDK, SYGVNS. As DNA, the CDR3 is TGTGCCAGCAGTGAAAGGACAGCAATCGGCTACACCTTC. Translating it yields CASSERTAIGYTF.

The chain has TRBV12-5 and TRBJ2-2; TRBD2 matches at 7 bases. There are 15 residues in the CDR3. V was clipped by 7 bases and J by 0 bases; unmatched bases: 5. CDR1 LGHNT and CDR2 FRNRAP come from the germline V gene. CDR3 sequence (DNA): TGTGCTAGTGCCTGGGGACTAACGAACACCGGGGAGCTGTTTTTT. Translated, it gives CASAWGLTNTGELFF. Variable domain in full (rest from reference TRBV12-5 and TRBJ2-2): DARVTQTPRHKVTEMGQEVTMRCQPILGHNTVFWYRQTMMQGLELLAYFRNRAPLDDSGMPKDRFSAEMPDATLATLKIQPSEPRDSAVYFCASAWGLTNTGELFFGEGSRLTVL.

The gene calls are TRBV5-1 and TRBJ1-1; TRBD1 might be the D (6 bases). The length of the CDR3 is 15 residues. From germline, CDR1 is SGHRS and CDR2 YFSETQ. The V gene lost 1 base and the J gene lost 0 bases, with 10 bases spanning the gap. This CDR3 is CASSLSGAMNTEAFF. CDR3 coding DNA: TGCGCCAGCAGCTTGTCAGGGGCCATGAACACTGAAGCTTTCTTT. Filled out from reference TRBV5-1 and TRBJ1-1, the complete variable domain reads KAGVTQTPRYLIKTRGQQVTLSCSPISGHRSVSWYQQTPGQGLQFLFEYFSETQRNKGNFPGRFSGRQFSNSRSEMNVSTLELGDSALYLCASSLSGAMNTEAFFGQGTRLTVV.

The chain carries TRBV4-1 and TRBJ2-3; D may be TRBD1 (6 bases). The V end lost 0 bases, the J end lost 2 bases, and 9 bases lay between the germline ends. This CDR3 is 15 amino acids long. Per the germline V gene, CDR1 is MGHRA and CDR2 is YSYEKL. The chain's CDR3 is CASSQDNRATDTQYF. DNA for the CDR3: TGCGCCAGCAGCCAAGATAACAGGGCCACAGATACGCAGTATTTT.

This clone was detected many times. Other DNA sequences from this sample encode an identical CDR3 as well. The chain uses TRBV6-5 and TRBJ1-2, with D unclear. The CDR3 length is 13 residues. The V end was cut by 0 bases, the J end by 6 bases, with 8 bases between. Germline lookup yields CDR1 MNHEY and CDR2 SVGAGI. This CDR3 reads CASSYSRGHGYTF. In DNA, the CDR3 is TGTGCCAGCAGTTACTCGCGAGGCCATGGCTACACCTTC.

The J gene is TRBJ1-1, the V gene TRBV11-2, with 10 bases aligning to TRBD1. The ends lost 8 bases at V and 5 bases at J; junction bases unmatched: 11. This CDR3 has 15 amino acids. Germline CDR1 and CDR2: SGHAT and FQNNGV. The CDR3 loop is CASGGTGTGVTEAFF. The CDR3 DNA reads as TGTGCCAGCGGGGGAACCGGGACAGGGGTTACTGAAGCTTTCTTT.

The chain is built from TRBV7-9 and TRBJ2-7; 8 nucleotides align to TRBD1. J lost 3 bases, V lost 5 bases, and 6 bases had no gene match. The CDR3 is made up of 14 amino acids. Germline assignment: CDR1 SEHNR and CDR2 FQNEAQ (reference sequence). CDR3 sequence (DNA): TGTGCCAGCAGCCTCCGGGACAGGTTCTACGAGCAGTACTTC. Its protein product is CASSLRDRFYEQYF. The full variable domain, completed using reference TRBV7-9 and TRBJ2-7, is DTGVSQNPRHKITKRGQNVTFRCDPISEHNRLYWYRQTLGQGPEFLTYFQNEAQLEKSRLLSDRFSAERPKGSFSTLEIQRTEQGDSAMYLCASSLRDRFYEQYFGPGTRLTVT.

This clone was counted a few times. This chain connects TRBV2 to TRBJ1-2; D not certain. The CDR3 runs to 12 residues. V shed 6 bases and J shed 6 bases, with 11 bases lying between them. Germline loops: CDR1 SNHLY, CDR2 FYNNEI. The CDR3 is CASRPESNGYTF. The CDR3 DNA follows: TGTGCCAGCAGACCGGAGTCTAATGGCTACACCTTC.